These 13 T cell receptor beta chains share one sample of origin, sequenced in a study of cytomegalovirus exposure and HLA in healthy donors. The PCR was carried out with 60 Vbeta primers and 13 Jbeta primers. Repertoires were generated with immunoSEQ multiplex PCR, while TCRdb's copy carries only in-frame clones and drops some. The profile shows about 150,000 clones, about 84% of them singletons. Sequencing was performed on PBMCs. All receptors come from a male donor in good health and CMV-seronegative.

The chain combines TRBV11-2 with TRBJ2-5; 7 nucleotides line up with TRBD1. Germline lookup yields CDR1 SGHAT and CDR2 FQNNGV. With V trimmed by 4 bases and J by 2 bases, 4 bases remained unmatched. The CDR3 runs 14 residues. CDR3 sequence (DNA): TGTGCCAGCAGCTGGGGGACAGAACAAGAGACCCAGTACTTC. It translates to CASSWGTEQETQYF.

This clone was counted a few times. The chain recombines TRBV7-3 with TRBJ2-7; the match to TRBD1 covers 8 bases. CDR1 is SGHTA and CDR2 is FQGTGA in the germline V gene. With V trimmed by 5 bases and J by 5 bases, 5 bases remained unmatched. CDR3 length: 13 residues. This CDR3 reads CASSPDRDHEQYF. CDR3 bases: TGTGCCAGCAGCCCGGACAGGGACCACGAGCAGTACTTC.

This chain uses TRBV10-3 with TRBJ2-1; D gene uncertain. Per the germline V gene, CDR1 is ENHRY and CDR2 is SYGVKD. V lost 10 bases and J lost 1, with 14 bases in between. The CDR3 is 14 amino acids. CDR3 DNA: TGTGCCACCCACGATGGCTGGTCCTACAATGAGCAGTTCTTC. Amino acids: CATHDGWSYNEQFF.

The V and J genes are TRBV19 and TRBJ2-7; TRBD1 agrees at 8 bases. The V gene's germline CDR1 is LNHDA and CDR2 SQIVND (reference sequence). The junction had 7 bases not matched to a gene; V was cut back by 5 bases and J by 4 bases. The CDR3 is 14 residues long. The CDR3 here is CASSLRQGAYEQYF. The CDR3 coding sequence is TGTGCCAGTAGTCTGAGGCAGGGGGCGTACGAGCAGTACTTC.

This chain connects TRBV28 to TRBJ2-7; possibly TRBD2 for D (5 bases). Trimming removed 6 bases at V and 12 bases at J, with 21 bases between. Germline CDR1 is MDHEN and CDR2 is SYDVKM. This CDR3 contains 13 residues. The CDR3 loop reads CASRVGSETILYF. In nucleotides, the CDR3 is TGTGCCAGCAGAGTAGGGAGTGAAACTATTCTGTACTTC.

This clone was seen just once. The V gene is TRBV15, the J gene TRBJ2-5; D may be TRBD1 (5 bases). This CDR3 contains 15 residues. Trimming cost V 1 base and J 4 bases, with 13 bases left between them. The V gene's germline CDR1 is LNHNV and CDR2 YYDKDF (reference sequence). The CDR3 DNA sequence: TGTGCCACCAGCAGAGTTAAGGGGTCTACAGAGACCCAGTACTTC. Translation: CATSRVKGSTETQYF.

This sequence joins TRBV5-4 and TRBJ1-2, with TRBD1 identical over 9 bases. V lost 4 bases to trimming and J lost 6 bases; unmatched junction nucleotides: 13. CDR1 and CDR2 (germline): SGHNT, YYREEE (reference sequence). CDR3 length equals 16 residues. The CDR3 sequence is CASSPDPGTGRHGYTF. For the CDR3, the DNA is TGTGCCAGCAGCCCGGACCCCGGGACAGGGCGTCATGGCTACACCTTC.

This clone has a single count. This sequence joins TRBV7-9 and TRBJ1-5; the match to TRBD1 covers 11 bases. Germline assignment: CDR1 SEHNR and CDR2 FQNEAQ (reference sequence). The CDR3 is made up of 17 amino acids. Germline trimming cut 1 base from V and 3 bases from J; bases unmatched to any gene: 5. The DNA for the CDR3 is TGTGCCAGCAGCTTAGAGTTCGGACAGGGGGCCAATCAGCCCCAGCATTTT. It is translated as CASSLEFGQGANQPQHF. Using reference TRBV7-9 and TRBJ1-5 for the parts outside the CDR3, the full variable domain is DTGVSQNPRHKITKRGQNVTFRCDPISEHNRLYWYRQTLGQGPEFLTYFQNEAQLEKSRLLSDRFSAERPKGSFSTLEIQRTEQGDSAMYLCASSLEFGQGANQPQHFGDGTRLSIL.

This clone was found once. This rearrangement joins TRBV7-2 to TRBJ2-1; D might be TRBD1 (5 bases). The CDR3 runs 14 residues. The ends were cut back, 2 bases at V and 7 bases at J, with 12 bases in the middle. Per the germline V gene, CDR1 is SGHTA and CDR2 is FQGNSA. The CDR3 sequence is CASSLWGGGNEQFF. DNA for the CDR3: TGTGCCAGCAGCTTATGGGGCGGTGGGAATGAGCAGTTCTTC.

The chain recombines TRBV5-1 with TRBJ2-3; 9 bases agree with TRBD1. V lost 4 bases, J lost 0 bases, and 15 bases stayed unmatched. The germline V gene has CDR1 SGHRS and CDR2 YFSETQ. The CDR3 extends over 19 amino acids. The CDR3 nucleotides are TGCGCCAGCAGCCCCGGGACAGGGCTTTGGGGGGCTAGCACAGATACGCAGTATTTT. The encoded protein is CASSPGTGLWGASTDTQYF.

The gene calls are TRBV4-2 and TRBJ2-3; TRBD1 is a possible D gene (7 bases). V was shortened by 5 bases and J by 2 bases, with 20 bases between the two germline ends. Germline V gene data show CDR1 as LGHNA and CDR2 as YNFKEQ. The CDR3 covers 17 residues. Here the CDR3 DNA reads TGTGCCAGCAGCAGTAACCGACAGGGAGGACCCACAGATACGCAGTATTTT. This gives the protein CASSSNRQGGPTDTQYF.

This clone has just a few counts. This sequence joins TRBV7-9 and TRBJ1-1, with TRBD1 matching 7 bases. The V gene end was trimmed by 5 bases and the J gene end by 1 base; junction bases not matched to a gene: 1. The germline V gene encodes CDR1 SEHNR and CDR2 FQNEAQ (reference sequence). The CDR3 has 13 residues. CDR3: CASSRTGNTEAFF. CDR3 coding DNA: TGTGCCAGCAGCCGGACAGGGAACACTGAAGCTTTCTTT. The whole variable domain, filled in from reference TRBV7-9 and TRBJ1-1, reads DTGVSQNPRHKITKRGQNVTFRCDPISEHNRLYWYRQTLGQGPEFLTYFQNEAQLEKSRLLSDRFSAERPKGSFSTLEIQRTEQGDSAMYLCASSRTGNTEAFFGQGTRLTVV.

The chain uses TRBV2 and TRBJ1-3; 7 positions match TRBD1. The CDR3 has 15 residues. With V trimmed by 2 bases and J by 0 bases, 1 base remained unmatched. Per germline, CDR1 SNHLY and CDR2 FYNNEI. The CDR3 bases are TGTGCCAGCAGTGAAAGGACAGGCTCTGGAAACACCATATATTTT. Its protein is CASSERTGSGNTIYF.